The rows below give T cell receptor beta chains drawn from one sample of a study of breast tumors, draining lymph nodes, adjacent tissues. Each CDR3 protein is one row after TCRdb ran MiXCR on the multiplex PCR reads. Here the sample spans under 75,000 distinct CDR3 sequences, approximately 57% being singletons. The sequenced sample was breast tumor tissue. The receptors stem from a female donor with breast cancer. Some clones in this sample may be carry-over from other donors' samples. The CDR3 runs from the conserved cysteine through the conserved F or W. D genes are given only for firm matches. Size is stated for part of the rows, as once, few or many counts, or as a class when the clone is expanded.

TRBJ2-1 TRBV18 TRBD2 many TGTGCCAGCAAGACGGGGCGGGGGACCGTCAATGAGCAGTTCTTC CASKTGRGTVNEQFF
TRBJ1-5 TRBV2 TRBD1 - TGTGCCAGCAGCCGACAGGGGCAGGGTCAGCCCCAGCATTTT CASSRQGQGQPQHF
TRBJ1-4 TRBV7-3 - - TGTGCCAGCAGCTTATCGGGGGACGAAAAACTGTTTTTT CASSLSGDEKLFF
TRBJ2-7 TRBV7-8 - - TGTGCCAGCAGCTTAGACTACCGCTACGAGCAGTACTTC CASSLDYRYEQYF
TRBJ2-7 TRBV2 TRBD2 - TGTGTCAGCACCCGAGCGGGGGGTTCCTACGAGCAGTACTTC CVSTRAGGSYEQYF
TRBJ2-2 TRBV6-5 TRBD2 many TGTGCCAGCACCAACTCGGGGGGGCGAACCGGGGAGCTGTTTTTT CASTNSGGRTGELFF
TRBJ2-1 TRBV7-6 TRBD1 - TGTGCCAGCAGCTTGACCCAAAACAGGGGCATGTACAATGAGCAGTTCTTC CASSLTQNRGMYNEQFF
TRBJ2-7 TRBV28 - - TGTGCCAGCAGGACGGGGTCTGTTGAGCAGTACTTC CASRTGSVEQYF
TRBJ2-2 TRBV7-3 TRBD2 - TGTGCCAGCAGCCGACTAGCGGGGGACGGGGAGCTGTTTTTT CASSRLAGDGELFF
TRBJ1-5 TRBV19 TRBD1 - TGTGCCAGTAGTATCGTGGACAGGGGAGGGAATCAGCCCCAGCATTTT CASSIVDRGGNQPQHF
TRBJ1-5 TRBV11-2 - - TGTGCCAGCAGCTCCTCCAATAGCAATCGGCCCCAGCATTTT CASSSSNSNRPQHF
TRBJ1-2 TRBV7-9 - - TGTGCCAGCAGCTGGGACACCACGGCGGGTGGCTACACCTTC CASSWDTTAGGYTF
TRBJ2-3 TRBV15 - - TGTGCCACCAGCAGAGATCGGGGGCTCCATACGCAGTATTTT CATSRDRGLHTQYF
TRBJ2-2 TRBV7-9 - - TGTGCCAGCAGTGCGGGGACGCAAACCGGGGAGCTGTTTTTT CASSAGTQTGELFF
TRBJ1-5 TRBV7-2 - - TGTGCCAGCAGCTTAGGACCATGGGGGCAGCCCCAGCATTTT CASSLGPWGQPQHF
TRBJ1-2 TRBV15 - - TGTGCCACCAGCAGAGCGTCCCTTCGTGAAGGCTACACCTTC CATSRASLREGYTF
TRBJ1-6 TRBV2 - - - CACSARPGSSYNSPLHF
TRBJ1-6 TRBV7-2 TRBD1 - TGTGCCAGCAGCTCCCGGGCAGGGGGCTGGAATTCACCCCTCCACTTT CASSSRAGGWNSPLHF
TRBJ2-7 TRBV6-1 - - TGTGCCAGCAGTGAAACAAGGACCGGGGAGCTGTACTTC CASSETRTGELYF
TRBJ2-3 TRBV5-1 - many TGCGCCAGCAGCTCACAGGACTCCCGCACAGATACGCAGTATTTT CASSSQDSRTDTQYF
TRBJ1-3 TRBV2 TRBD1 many TGTGCCAGCAGTGTGACAGGGAGAAACACCATATATTTT CASSVTGRNTIYF
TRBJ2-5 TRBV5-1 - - TGCGCCAGCAGGCGAGGGGACCAAGAGACCCAGTACTTC CASRRGDQETQYF
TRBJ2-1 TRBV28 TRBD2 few TGTGCCAGCAATAGGGCGGGAGGGTCGGGTGAGCAGTTCTTC CASNRAGGSGEQFF
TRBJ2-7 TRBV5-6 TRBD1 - TGTGCCAGCAGCCGGTGGGGACAGGGGGCCTACGAGCAGTACTTC CASSRWGQGAYEQYF
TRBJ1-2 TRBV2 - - TGTGCCAGCAGTCCCCGCCTAGGGGGCTACACCTTC CASSPRLGGYTF
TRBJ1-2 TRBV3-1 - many TGTGCCAGCAGCCCGGGACCAAGAAGCTATGGCTACACCTTC CASSPGPRSYGYTF
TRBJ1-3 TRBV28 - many TGTGCCAGCAGTTTATTCCCAGGGATCAGCTCTGGAAACACCATATATTTT CASSLFPGISSGNTIYF
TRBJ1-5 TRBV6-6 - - TGTGCCTGCAGTTCAGGGGCTCAGCCCCAGCATTTT CACSSGAQPQHF
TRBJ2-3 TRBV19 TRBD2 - TGTGCTAGTAGTATCGGGAGGCAAAGCACAGATACGCAGTATTTT CASSIGRQSTDTQYF
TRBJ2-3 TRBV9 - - TGTGCCAGCAGCGTAGATAGGGCAGATACGCAGTATTTT CASSVDRADTQYF
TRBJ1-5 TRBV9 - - TGTGCCAGCAGCGTACCCTTAGCCCGGGGTGATCAGCCCCAGCATTTT CASSVPLARGDQPQHF
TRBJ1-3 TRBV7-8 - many TGTGCCAGCAGCCCCCGGGGGACTGGAAACACCATATATTTT CASSPRGTGNTIYF
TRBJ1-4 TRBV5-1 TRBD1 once TGCGCCAGCAGCTTGGACGGGACAGCTAATGAAAAACTGTTTTTT CASSLDGTANEKLFF
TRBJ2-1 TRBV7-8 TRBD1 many TGTGCCAGCAGCAACCGGGACAGAGACAATGAGCAGTTCTTC CASSNRDRDNEQFF
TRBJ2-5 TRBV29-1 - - TGCAGCGCTAGGCAGGGGAGGGAGACCCAGTACTTC CSARQGRETQYF
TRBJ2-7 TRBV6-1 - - TGTGCCAGCACCCCAAGAGGGCCCTACGAGCGGTACTTC CASTPRGPYERYF
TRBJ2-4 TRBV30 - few TGTGCCTGGAGTCGCGAAAACATTCAGTACTTC CAWSRENIQYF
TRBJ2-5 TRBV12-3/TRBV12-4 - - TGTGCCAGCAGCTCGGATCGGACCCAGTACTTC CASSSDRTQYF
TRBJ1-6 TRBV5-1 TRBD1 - TGCGCCAGCAGCTCAGGGACAGGGAGCTCACCCCTCCACTTT CASSSGTGSSPLHF
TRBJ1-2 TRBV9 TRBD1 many TGTGCCAGCAGCGCCAAAGTTGGACAGGACTATGGCTACACCTTC CASSAKVGQDYGYTF